The 9 T cell receptor beta chains below were found in one sample sequenced in a study of patients and donors after allogeneic stem cell transplantation. TCRdb re-called the RT-PCR reads with MiXCR, one entry per CDR3 protein. The repertoire holds 8,000 to 9,500 distinct CDR3 sequences, with about 4% as singletons. The sample was blood, either unsorted or a sorted T cell fraction (not recorded which). The receptors derive from a human donor who was either an allogeneic HSCT recipient or a stem cell or donor lymphocyte infusion donor (not recorded which). It is not recorded whose cells these are; they may come from a transplant donor.

This clonotype was picked up many times. V usage is TRBV7-3 and J usage is TRBJ2-7; 7 bases align to TRBD1. CDR1 and CDR2 from the germline V gene are SGHTA and FQGTGA. The junction had 9 bases not matched to a gene; V was cut back by 5 bases and J by 2 bases. The CDR3 has 15 amino acids. The CDR3 DNA follows: TGTGCCAGCAGCCGTGTTAGGACAGGAGCCTACGAGCAGTACTTC. Translated, it gives CASSRVRTGAYEQYF. Full variable domain (remainder filled in from reference TRBV7-3 and TRBJ2-7): GAGVSQTPSNKVTEKGKYVELRCDPISGHTALYWYRQSLGQGPEFLIYFQGTGAADDSGLPNDRFFAVRPEGSVSTLKIQRTERGDSAVYLCASSRVRTGAYEQYFGPGTRLTVT.

This clonotype was detected many times. This sequence joins TRBV28 and TRBJ2-7, with 8 nucleotides matching TRBD2. The CDR3 loop spans 15 amino acids. Germline V gives CDR1 MDHEN, CDR2 SYDVKM. V gave up 3 bases and J gave up 7 bases; unmatched junction bases: 11. The CDR3 coding sequence is TGTGCCAGCAGTTTGGAGGTATTTGGCGGGAGGGAGCAGTACTTC. It specifies CASSLEVFGGREQYF.

By share, this clonotype ranks as medium-sized. The rearrangement joins TRBV5-1 to TRBJ1-1, with D hard to call. Germline CDR1 reads SGHRS; CDR2 reads YFSETQ. There are 14 residues in the CDR3. V was trimmed by 1 base and J by 5 bases, leaving 12 bases between them. The CDR3 is CASSLQRRETEAFF. The CDR3 DNA follows: TGCGCCAGCAGCTTGCAGCGTAGGGAGACTGAAGCTTTCTTT.

This clonotype was seen ten or more times. The V and J genes are TRBV6-1 and TRBJ2-3; D might be TRBD2 (5 bases). Germline values: CDR1 MNHNS, CDR2 SASEGT. Deletions cut 3 bases from V and 2 bases from J, with 18 bases between. This CDR3 spans 17 amino acids. The CDR3: CASSDLVSLDFTDTQYF. The CDR3 bases are TGTGCCAGCAGTGATTTAGTGAGTCTGGACTTCACAGATACGCAGTATTTT.

This clonotype was observed at least ten times. The chain combines TRBV15 with TRBJ1-5; 7 nucleotides match TRBD1. The V gene's germline CDR1 is LNHNV and CDR2 YYDKDF (reference sequence). CDR3 length: 14 residues. With 1 base clipped from V and 7 bases from J, the junction kept 4 bases outside the gene matches. This chain's CDR3 is CATSRGTGVQPQHF. Here the CDR3 DNA reads TGTGCCACCAGCAGAGGTACAGGGGTCCAGCCCCAGCATTTT.

By frequency in the sample, this clonotype is medium-sized. V usage is TRBV11-2 and J usage is TRBJ1-1, with a possible D match to TRBD1 (6 bases). The germline V gene has CDR1 SGHAT and CDR2 FQNNGV. The CDR3 extends over 15 amino acids. The V end was cut by 4 bases, the J end by 4 bases, with 16 bases between. Here the CDR3 reads CASSSTGRRGTEAFF. The CDR3 DNA sequence: TGTGCCAGCAGCTCGACAGGTCGACGGGGCACTGAAGCTTTCTTT.

This clonotype occurred many times. The genes are TRBV28 and TRBJ2-2; 7 nucleotides align to TRBD2. The trim removed 7 bases at V and 2 bases at J, leaving 4 bases unmatched. This CDR3 comprises 14 residues. Germline V CDR1 and CDR2: MDHEN, SYDVKM. This CDR3 reads CASTSGLNTGELFF. CDR3 nucleotide sequence: TGTGCCAGCACTAGCGGCTTAAACACCGGGGAGCTGTTTTTT.

There are many counts of this clonotype. The V gene is TRBV6-2 or TRBV6-3, the J gene TRBJ2-1, with a weak D call TRBD1 (6 bases). This CDR3 comprises 18 residues. The germline V and J ends were trimmed by 2 bases and 2 bases, with 19 bases remaining between them. Germline lookup yields CDR1 MNHEY and CDR2 SVGEGT. CDR3 in amino acids: CASSYLPMGALAYNEQFF. In DNA form, the CDR3 reads TGTGCCAGCAGTTACCTACCAATGGGGGCCCTCGCCTACAATGAGCAGTTCTTC.

This clonotype was recorded many times. The chain employs TRBV27 and TRBJ2-7, with a possible D match to TRBD2 (5 bases). Per germline, CDR1 MNHEY and CDR2 SMNVEV (reference sequence). Trimming pared 6 bases from V and 2 bases from J, leaving 11 bases between. The CDR3 contains 13 residues. The CDR3 reads CASRAAGTYEQYF. The DNA of the CDR3 is TGTGCCAGCAGAGCTGCCGGGACCTACGAGCAGTACTTC.